The clone carrying this T cell receptor (beta chain) was picked up one time. The antigen is undetermined. This sample was included in a study of OX40 agonist ivuxolimab in advanced cancers. Overall study context: Patients achieving partial responses numbered three: one hepatocellular carcinoma case and two cutaneous melanoma cases.

General study findings and limits: The CD4+ and CD8+ T cells in the blood had expanded clonally by week 6 at 0.1 to 3.0 mg/kg. Clonal expansion among partial responders at 0.1-3.0 mg/kg ranked near the lowest.

CDR1 and CDR2 from the germline V gene are MNHNY and SVGAGI (reference sequence). The CDR3 runs to 15 residues. Trimming at V came to 5 bases and at J to 13 bases, leaving 17 bases not matched to a gene. Profiled with immunoSEQ multiplex PCR; TCRdb holds only in-frame clones, not every one. The sample lists about 82,000 clones, about nine tenths occurring once. The gene calls are TRBV6-6 and TRBJ2-1, with 7 nucleotides matching TRBD1. The sequenced sample was CD4+ or CD8+ T cells sorted from blood, obtained in a trial of the OX40 agonist ivuxolimab. The sequence was obtained from an adult with an advanced solid tumor such as melanoma, head and neck, liver or kidney cancer. Here the CDR3 DNA reads TGTGCCAGCAGTAACCCCTCAGGACAGGCGGACCCTCAGTTCTTC. It translates to CASSNPSGQADPQFF.